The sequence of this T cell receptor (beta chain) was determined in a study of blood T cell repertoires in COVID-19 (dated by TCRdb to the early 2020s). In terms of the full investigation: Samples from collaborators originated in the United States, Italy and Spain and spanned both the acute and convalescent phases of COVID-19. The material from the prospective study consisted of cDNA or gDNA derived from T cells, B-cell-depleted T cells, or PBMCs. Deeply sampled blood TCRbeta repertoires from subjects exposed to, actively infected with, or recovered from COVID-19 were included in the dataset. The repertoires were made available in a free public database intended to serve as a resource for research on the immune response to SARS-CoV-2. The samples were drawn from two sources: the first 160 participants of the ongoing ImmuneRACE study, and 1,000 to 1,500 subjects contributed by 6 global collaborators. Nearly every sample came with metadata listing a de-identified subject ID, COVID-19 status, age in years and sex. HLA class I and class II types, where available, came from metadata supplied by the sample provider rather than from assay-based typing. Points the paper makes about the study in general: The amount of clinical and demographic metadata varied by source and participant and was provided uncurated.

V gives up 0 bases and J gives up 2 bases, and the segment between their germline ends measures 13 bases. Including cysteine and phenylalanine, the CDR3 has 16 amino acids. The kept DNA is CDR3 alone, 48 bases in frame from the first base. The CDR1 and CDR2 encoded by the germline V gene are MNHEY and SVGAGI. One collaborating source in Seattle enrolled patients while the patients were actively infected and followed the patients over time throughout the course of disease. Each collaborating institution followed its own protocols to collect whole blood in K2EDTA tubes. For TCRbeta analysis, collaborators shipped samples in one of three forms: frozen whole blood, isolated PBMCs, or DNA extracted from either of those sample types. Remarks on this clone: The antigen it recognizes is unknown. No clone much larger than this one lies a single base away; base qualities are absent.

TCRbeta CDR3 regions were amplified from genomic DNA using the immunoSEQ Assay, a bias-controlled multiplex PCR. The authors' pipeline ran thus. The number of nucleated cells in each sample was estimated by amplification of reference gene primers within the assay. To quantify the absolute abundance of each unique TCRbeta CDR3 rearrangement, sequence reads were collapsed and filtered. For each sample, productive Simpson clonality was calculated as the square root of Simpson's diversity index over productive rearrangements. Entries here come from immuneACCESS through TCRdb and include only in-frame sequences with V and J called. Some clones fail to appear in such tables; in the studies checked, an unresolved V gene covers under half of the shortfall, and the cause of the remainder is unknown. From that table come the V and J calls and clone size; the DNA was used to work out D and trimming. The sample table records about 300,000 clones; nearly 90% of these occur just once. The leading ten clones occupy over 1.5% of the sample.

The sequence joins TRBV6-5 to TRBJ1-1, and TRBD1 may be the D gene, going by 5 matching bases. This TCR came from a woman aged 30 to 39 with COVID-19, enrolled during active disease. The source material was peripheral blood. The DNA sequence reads TGTGCCAGCAGTTACTCGCCGGACACTATTAACACTGAAGCTTTCTTT. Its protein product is CASSYSPDTINTEAFF.